The 32 T cell receptor beta chains below come from one sample, sequenced in a study of CXCR3-negative and CXCR3-positive naive CD8 T cells. UMI-labeled TRB cDNA libraries were prepared by 5' RACE. Using the 5' RACE reads, TCRdb records one entry per CDR3 protein without DNA. The sample totals around 90,000 distinct CDR3 sequences. The sequenced sample consisted of naive CXCR3- CD8+ T cells from blood. As for subset: CD45RO-CCR7+CD27+CD95- naive CD8+ T cells lacking CXCR3 (TNR3-). The receptors were sampled from a human donor in good health. Some clones in this sample may be carry-over from other donors' samples.

This chain joins TRBV10-2 and TRBJ2-5; the TCRdb D gene call, TRBD1, has no DNA to confirm it. The CDR3 spans 14 residues. Germline values: CDR1 WSHSY, CDR2 SAAADI. The CDR3 sequence: CASRTRAHQETQYF.

The V and J genes are TRBV28 and TRBJ1-1; no DNA is available, so the TRBD1 call from TCRdb remains unchecked. The CDR3 runs 12 residues. Germline V gene lookup returns CDR1 MDHEN and CDR2 SYDVKM. The CDR3 loop reads CASSLRDREAFF.

The J gene is TRBJ2-5, the V gene TRBV6-2 or TRBV6-3; TCRdb names TRBD2, which stays unverified in the absence of DNA. The CDR3 spans 15 residues. Per germline, CDR1 MNHEY and CDR2 SVGEGT. The CDR3 protein is CASILLAGKQETQYF.

The chain joins TRBV29-1 to TRBJ2-7; TCRdb's D call, TRBD2, is unchecked because there is no DNA. The CDR3 is made up of 13 amino acids. Germline-derived CDR1 and CDR2 are SQVTM and ANQGSEA. CDR3 amino acids: CSVVSGESYEQYF.

The V gene is TRBV6-6, the J gene TRBJ1-5; the D call from TCRdb, TRBD1, cannot be confirmed without DNA. CDR1 MNHNY and CDR2 SVGAGI come from the germline V gene (reference sequence). This CDR3 has 14 residues. CDR3 in amino acids: CASSYLKGDQPQHF.

This chain uses TRBV4-1 with TRBJ1-6. Germline-derived CDR1 and CDR2 are MGHRA and YSYEKL. This CDR3 contains 17 residues. CDR3: CASSQDKAARINSPLHF.

The chain combines TRBV20-1 with TRBJ2-1; the TCRdb call, TRBD2, lacks DNA for checking. This CDR3 is built from 15 residues. Germline V gene sequence: CDR1 DFQATT, CDR2 SNEGSKA (reference sequence). CDR3: CSAISGTSVYNEQFF.

This sequence joins TRBV28 and TRBJ1-2; no DNA is available, so the TRBD1 call from TCRdb remains unchecked. The CDR3 is 18 amino acids. Germline values: CDR1 MDHEN, CDR2 SYDVKM. The CDR3 is CASSRDRDRGQHGWGYTF.

This rearrangement joins TRBV2 to TRBJ2-7. Germline V lookup: CDR1 SNHLY, CDR2 FYNNEI. The CDR3 totals 15 residues. The CDR3 loop reads CASSLTGDASYEQYF.

This chain uses TRBV15 with TRBJ1-1. CDR1 is LNHNV and CDR2 is YYDKDF in the germline V gene (reference sequence). The CDR3 runs 15 residues. Here the CDR3 reads CATSRELRGGTEAFF. The variable domain in full, with the rest retrieved from reference TRBV15 and TRBJ1-1, is DAMVIQNPRYQVTQFGKPVTLSCSQTLNHNVMYWYQQKSSQAPKLLFHYYDKDFNNEADTPDNFQSRRPNTSFCFLDIRSPGLGDTAMYLCATSRELRGGTEAFFGQGTRLTVV.

J is TRBJ2-7 and V is TRBV7-2. The CDR3 runs 15 residues. Germline lookup yields CDR1 SGHTA and CDR2 FQGNSA. The CDR3 loop reads CASSSIGASSYEQYF.

The chain uses TRBV29-1 and TRBJ1-1; TCRdb calls TRBD1, which cannot be checked without DNA. Germline V gives CDR1 SQVTM, CDR2 ANQGSEA. This CDR3 has 13 amino acids. CDR3 sequence: CSVEEQGGTEAFF.

CDR3: CASSYAGGLEETQYF. The V call is TRBV6-2 or TRBV6-3, the J call TRBJ2-5; absent DNA, TCRdb's TRBD1 call cannot be checked. The CDR3 is 15 amino acids. The V gene's germline CDR1 is MNHEY and CDR2 SVGEGT.

The chain has TRBV7-9 and TRBJ1-1; TCRdb proposes TRBD1, but this gene call is untestable without DNA. Germline CDR1 and CDR2: SEHNR and FQNEAQ (reference sequence). The CDR3 runs to 14 residues. The CDR3 loop is CASSLTGTDTEAFF.

This chain uses TRBV20-1 with TRBJ2-1; TCRdb designates TRBD1, a call that cannot be tested without DNA. This CDR3 has 12 amino acids. The V gene's germline CDR1 is DFQATT and CDR2 SNEGSKA (reference sequence). The CDR3 sequence: CSPWAGNNEQFF.

This rearrangement joins TRBV11-2 to TRBJ2-1; TCRdb selects TRBD2, and the lack of DNA leaves this call unchecked. Germline CDR1 is SGHAT and CDR2 is FQNNGV. This CDR3 is 17 amino acids long. The CDR3 here is CASSPTAGESSYNEQFF.

The rearrangement links TRBV4-3 to TRBJ2-7; the D call of TRBD1 rests on TCRdb alone, since no DNA is present to check it. Germline CDR1 is LGHNA and CDR2 is YSLEER. CDR3 length: 15 amino acids. The CDR3 protein is CASSQGTGLTYEQYF.

The V and J genes are TRBV15 and TRBJ1-2; the TCRdb D gene call, TRBD1, has no DNA to confirm it. The germline gives CDR1 LNHNV, CDR2 YYDKDF (reference sequence). The CDR3 totals 13 residues. This chain's CDR3 is CATRAWDSYGYTF.

CDR3 in amino acids: CSASGGSEWRGYTF. This chain connects TRBV29-1 to TRBJ1-2; the D call from TCRdb, TRBD1, cannot be confirmed without DNA. CDR3 size: 14 residues. Germline CDR1 reads SQVTM; CDR2 reads ANQGSEA.

The genes are TRBV23-1 and TRBJ2-1. TRBV23-1 is annotated as an ORF whose role is uncertain. The CDR3 is 13 amino acids. CDR3 loop: CASSQSGCGEQFF.

The chain couples TRBV29-1 to TRBJ2-7; without DNA, the TCRdb call of TRBD1 cannot be checked. The CDR3 is 14 residues long. Germline lookup yields CDR1 SQVTM and CDR2 ANQGSEA. CDR3 in amino acids: CSVEGQGETYEQYF.

J is TRBJ2-1 and V is TRBV19; TCRdb names TRBD1, which stays unverified in the absence of DNA. Germline V CDR1 and CDR2: LNHDA, SQIVND (reference sequence). CDR3 size: 13 residues. The CDR3 reads CASSSGGINEQFF.

The V gene is TRBV29-1, the J gene TRBJ1-1. CDR1 is SQVTM and CDR2 is ANQGSEA in the germline V gene. The CDR3 loop spans 14 amino acids. CDR3 residues: CSVEDRNRNTEAFF.

The chain uses TRBV11-2 and TRBJ2-5; without DNA, the TCRdb call of TRBD1 cannot be checked. The CDR3 totals 15 residues. Germline loops: CDR1 SGHAT, CDR2 FQNNGV. CDR3 in amino acids: CASSRTSRGRETQYF. Full variable domain (missing parts from reference TRBV11-2 and TRBJ2-5): EAGVAQSPRYKIIEKRQSVAFWCNPISGHATLYWYQQILGQGPKLLIQFQNNGVVDDSQLPKDRFSAERLKGVDSTLKIQPAKLEDSAVYLCASSRTSRGRETQYFGPGTRLLVL.

V gene TRBV11-3 combines with J gene TRBJ2-1. CDR3 size: 15 residues. Germline V gives CDR1 SGHNT, CDR2 YENEEA. CDR3 in amino acids: CASSYDRAPYNEQFF.

This chain joins TRBV7-2 and TRBJ1-2; the TCRdb D gene call, TRBD1, has no DNA to confirm it. The CDR3 consists of 16 residues. Per germline, CDR1 SGHTA and CDR2 FQGNSA. The chain's CDR3 is CASSLELETEPHGYTF.

The chain carries TRBV3-1 and TRBJ1-1. The CDR3 length is 15 residues. CDR1 LGHDT and CDR2 YNNKEL come from the germline V gene (reference sequence). The CDR3 sequence is CASSQDQAGIVGAFF. Using reference TRBV3-1 and TRBJ1-1 for the parts outside the CDR3, the full variable domain is DTAVSQTPKYLVTQMGNDKSIKCEQNLGHDTMYWYKQDSKKFLKIMFSYNNKELIINETVPNRFSPKSPDKAHLNLHINSLELGDSAVYFCASSQDQAGIVGAFFGQGTRLTVV.

The rearrangement links TRBV28 to TRBJ2-6; TCRdb proposes TRBD1, but this gene call is untestable without DNA. Germline CDR1 is MDHEN and CDR2 is SYDVKM. The CDR3 loop spans 17 amino acids. CDR3 sequence reads: CASTPRLGGTGANVLTF.

This sequence joins TRBV7-9 and TRBJ2-7; checking the TCRdb D call of TRBD1 is not possible without DNA. CDR1 SEHNR and CDR2 FQNEAQ come from the germline V gene (reference sequence). CDR3 length: 14 residues. This chain's CDR3 is CASSPRQGLGEQYF.

The chain is built from TRBV7-9 and TRBJ2-1; the TRBD2 assignment by TCRdb is unverifiable without DNA. The CDR3 is 16 amino acids. Germline CDR1 is SEHNR and CDR2 is FQNEAQ (reference sequence). CDR3 protein: CASSIAGTTGSNEQFF.

V is TRBV5-1 and J is TRBJ2-1; TCRdb outputs TRBD1, but without DNA this stays unchecked. The CDR3 has 14 amino acids. Germline CDR1 and CDR2: SGHRS and YFSETQ. CDR3 loop: CASSLVSGVPEQFF.

This chain links TRBV20-1 with TRBJ2-7; TCRdb's D call of TRBD1 is untestable without DNA. The CDR3 loop spans 11 amino acids. Germline lookup yields CDR1 DFQATT and CDR2 SNEGSKA (reference sequence). CDR3 in amino acids: CSAKSGYEQYF.